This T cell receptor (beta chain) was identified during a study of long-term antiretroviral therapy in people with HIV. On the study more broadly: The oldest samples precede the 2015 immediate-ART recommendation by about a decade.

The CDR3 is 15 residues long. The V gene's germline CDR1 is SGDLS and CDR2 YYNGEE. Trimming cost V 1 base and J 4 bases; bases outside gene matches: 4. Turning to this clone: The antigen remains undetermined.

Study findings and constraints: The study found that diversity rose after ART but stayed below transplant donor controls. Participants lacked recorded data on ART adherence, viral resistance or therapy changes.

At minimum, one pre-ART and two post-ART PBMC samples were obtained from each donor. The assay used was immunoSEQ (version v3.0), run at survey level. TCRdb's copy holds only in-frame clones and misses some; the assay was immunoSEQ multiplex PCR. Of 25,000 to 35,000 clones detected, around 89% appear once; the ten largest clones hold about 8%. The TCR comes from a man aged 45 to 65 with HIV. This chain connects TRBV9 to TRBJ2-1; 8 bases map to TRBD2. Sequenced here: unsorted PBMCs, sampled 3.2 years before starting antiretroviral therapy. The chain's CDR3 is CASSVSGGLYNEQFF. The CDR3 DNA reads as TGTGCCAGCAGCGTAAGCGGGGGTCTGTACAATGAGCAGTTCTTC.